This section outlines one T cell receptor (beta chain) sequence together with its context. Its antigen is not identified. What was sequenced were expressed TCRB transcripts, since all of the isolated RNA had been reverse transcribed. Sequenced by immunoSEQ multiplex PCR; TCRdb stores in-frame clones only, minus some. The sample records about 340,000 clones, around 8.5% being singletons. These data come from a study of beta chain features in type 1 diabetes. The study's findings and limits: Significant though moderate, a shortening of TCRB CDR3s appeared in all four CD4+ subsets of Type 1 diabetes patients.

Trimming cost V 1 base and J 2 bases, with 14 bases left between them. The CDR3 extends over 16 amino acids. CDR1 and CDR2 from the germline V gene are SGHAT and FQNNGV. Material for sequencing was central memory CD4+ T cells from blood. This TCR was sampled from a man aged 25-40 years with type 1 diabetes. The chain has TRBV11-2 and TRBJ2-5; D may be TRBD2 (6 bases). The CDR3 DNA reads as TGTGCCAGCAGCTTAGGAACGGCGGGGATACAAGAGACCCAGTACTTC. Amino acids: CASSLGTAGIQETQYF. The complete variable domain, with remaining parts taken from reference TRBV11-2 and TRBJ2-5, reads EAGVAQSPRYKIIEKRQSVAFWCNPISGHATLYWYQQILGQGPKLLIQFQNNGVVDDSQLPKDRFSAERLKGVDSTLKIQPAKLEDSAVYLCASSLGTAGIQETQYFGPGTRLLVL.